The present T cell receptor (beta chain) was sequenced within a study of T-cell memory formation after mild COVID-19. Overall study context: TCR clusters were mostly donor specific.

CDR3 size: 13 residues. V dropped 5 bases and J dropped 2 bases, with 6 bases sitting between them. The germline CDR1 and CDR2 sequences are LGHDT and YNNKEL (reference sequence). There are a few counts of this clonotype. The antigen is undetermined. cDNA libraries for TCR alpha and TCR beta, carrying sample barcodes and UMIs, came from 5'RACE with constant-segment primers. TCRdb redid the calling of the 5' RACE reads with MiXCR, one entry per CDR3 protein. The table records 450,000 to 650,000 distinct CDR3 sequences, roughly 18% of them present only once. Study-wide results and limits: Later expanders leaned CD4+, whereas day 15 to 85 contracting clones were balanced CD4/CD8. Mostly located in CM and EM were contracting CD4+ clones, with contracting CD8+ clones located in EMRA.

Sequenced sample: PBMCs or a T cell subset sorted from them (not recorded which). The TCR sequence derives from an adult woman who had mild COVID-19 (a few samples of this study predate the infection). Cell type and time point are not known. This chain links TRBV3-1 with TRBJ2-2; D is unclear. Written as DNA, the CDR3 is TGTGCCAGCAGCAACAGAAACACCGGGGAGCTGTTTTTT. Amino acids: CASSNRNTGELFF.